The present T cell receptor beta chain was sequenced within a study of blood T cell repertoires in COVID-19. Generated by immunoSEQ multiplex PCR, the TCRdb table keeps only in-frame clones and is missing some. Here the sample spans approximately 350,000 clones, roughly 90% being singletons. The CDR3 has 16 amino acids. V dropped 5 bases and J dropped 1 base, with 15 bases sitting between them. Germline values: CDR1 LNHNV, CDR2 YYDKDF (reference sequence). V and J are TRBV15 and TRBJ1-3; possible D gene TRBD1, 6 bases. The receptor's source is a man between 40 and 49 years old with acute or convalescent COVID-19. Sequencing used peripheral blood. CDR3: CATSGLPGASGNTIYF. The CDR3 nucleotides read TGTGCCACCAGCGGTCTACCAGGGGCTTCTGGAAACACCATATATTTT. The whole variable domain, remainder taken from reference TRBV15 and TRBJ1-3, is DAMVIQNPRYQVTQFGKPVTLSCSQTLNHNVMYWYQQKSSQAPKLLFHYYDKDFNNEADTPDNFQSRRPNTSFCFLDIRSPGLGDTAMYLCATSGLPGASGNTIYFGEGSWLTVV.